What follows describes a single TCR beta chain. The data are from a study of blood T cell repertoires in COVID-19. Study context: COVID-19 samples collected from the United States, Italy and Spain covered acute and convalescent phases. T cells, B-cell-depleted T cells, or PBMCs supplied cDNA or gDNA.

The germline V gene has CDR1 GTSNPN and CDR2 SVGIG (reference sequence). V lost 1 base, J lost 5 bases, and 14 bases lay in between. This CDR3 is built from 14 residues. In the authors' workflow: The authors estimated nucleated cell counts from reference gene primer amplification. Method: immunoSEQ multiplex PCR; TCRdb's copy keeps in-frame clones and lacks some. For V, J and clone size, that table is used; D and trimming come from the DNA. The sample consists of 40,000 or so clones, roughly 80% of them appearing once. The V and J genes are TRBV30 and TRBJ1-1; possible D gene TRBD1, 5 bases. This clonotype was obtained from a woman in her 70s with acute or convalescent COVID-19. The sequenced material came from peripheral blood. CDR3 DNA: TGTGCCTGGAGTGAGGGGTGGAGTGGGACTGAAGCTTTCTTT. It translates to CAWSEGWSGTEAFF.